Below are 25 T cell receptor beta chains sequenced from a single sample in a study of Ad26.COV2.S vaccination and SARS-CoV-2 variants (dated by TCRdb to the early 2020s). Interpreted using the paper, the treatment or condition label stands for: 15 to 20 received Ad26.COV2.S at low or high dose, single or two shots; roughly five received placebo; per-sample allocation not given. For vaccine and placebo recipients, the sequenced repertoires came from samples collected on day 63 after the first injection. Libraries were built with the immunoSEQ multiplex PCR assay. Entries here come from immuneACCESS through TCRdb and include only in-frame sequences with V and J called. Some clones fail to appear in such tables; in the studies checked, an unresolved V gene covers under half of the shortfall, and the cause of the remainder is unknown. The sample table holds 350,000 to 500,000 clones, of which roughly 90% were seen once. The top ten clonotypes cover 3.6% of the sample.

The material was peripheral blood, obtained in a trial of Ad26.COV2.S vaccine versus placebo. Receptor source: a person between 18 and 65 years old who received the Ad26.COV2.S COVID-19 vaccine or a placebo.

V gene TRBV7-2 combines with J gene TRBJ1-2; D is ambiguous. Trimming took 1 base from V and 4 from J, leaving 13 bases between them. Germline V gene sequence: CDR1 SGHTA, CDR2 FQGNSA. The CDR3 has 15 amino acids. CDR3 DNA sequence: TGTGCCAGCAGCTTAGACATTCCCGTCGGCTATGGCTACACCTTC. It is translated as CASSLDIPVGYGYTF. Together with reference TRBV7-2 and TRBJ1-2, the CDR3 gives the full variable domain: GAGVSQSPSNKVTEKGKDVELRCDPISGHTALYWYRQSLGQGLEFLIYFQGNSAPDKSGLPSDRFSAERTGGSVSTLTIQRTQQEDSAVYLCASSLDIPVGYGYTFGSGTRLTVV.

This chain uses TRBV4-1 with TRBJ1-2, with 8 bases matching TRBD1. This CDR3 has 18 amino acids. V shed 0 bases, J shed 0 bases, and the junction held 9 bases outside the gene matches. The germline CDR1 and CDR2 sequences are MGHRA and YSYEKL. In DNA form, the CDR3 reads TGCGCCAGCAGCCAAGAAGGTTTACGCAGGGGGCCTAACTATGGCTACACCTTC. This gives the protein CASSQEGLRRGPNYGYTF.

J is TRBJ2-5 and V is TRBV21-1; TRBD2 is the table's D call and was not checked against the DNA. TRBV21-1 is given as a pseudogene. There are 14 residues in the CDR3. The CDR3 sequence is CASKHYGIQETQYF. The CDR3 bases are TGTGCCAGCAAACATTACGGGATTCAAGAGACCCAGTACTTC.

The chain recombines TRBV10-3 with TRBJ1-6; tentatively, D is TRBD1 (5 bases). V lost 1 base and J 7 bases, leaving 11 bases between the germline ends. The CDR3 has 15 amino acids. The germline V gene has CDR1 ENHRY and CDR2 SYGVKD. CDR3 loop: CAISELQGNNSPLHF. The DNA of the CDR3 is TGTGCCATCAGTGAGTTGCAGGGTAACAATTCACCCCTCCACTTT.

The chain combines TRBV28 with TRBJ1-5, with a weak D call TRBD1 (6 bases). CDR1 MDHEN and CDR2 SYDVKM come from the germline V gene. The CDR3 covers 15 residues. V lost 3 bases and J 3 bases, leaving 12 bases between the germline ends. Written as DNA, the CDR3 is TGTGCCAGCAGTTTGGCAGGGGCTACCAATCAGCCCCAGCATTTT. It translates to CASSLAGATNQPQHF. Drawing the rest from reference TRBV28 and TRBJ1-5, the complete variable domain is DVKVTQSSRYLVKRTGEKVFLECVQDMDHENMFWYRQDPGLGLRLIYFSYDVKMKEKGDIPEGYSVSREKKERFSLILESASTNQTSMYLCASSLAGATNQPQHFGDGTRLSIL.

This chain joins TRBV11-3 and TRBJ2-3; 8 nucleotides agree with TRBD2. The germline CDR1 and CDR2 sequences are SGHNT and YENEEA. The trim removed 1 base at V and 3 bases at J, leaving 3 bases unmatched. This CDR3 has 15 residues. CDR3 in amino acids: CASSLGGGGTDTQYF. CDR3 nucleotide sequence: TGTGCCAGCAGCTTAGGGGGCGGGGGGACAGATACGCAGTATTTT.

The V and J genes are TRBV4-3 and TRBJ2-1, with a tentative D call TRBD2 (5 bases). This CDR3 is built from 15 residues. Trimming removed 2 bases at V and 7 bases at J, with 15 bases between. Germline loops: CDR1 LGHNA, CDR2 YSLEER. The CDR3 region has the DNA TGCGCCAGCAGCCAATTTGTTACGACGGGGAATGAGCAGTTCTTC. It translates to CASSQFVTTGNEQFF.

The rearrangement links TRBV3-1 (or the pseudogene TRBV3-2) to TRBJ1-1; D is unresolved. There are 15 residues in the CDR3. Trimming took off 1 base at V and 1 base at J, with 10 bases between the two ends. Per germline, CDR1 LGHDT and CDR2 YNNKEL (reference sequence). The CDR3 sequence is CASSQAWVGNTEAFF. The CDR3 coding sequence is TGTGCCAGCAGCCAAGCGTGGGTCGGGAACACTGAAGCTTTCTTT.

The CDR3: CASSPNVGGTEAFF. In nucleotides, the CDR3 is TGCGCCAGCAGCCCAAATGTGGGGGGCACTGAAGCTTTCTTT. This chain uses TRBV5-1 with TRBJ1-1; the D gene is possibly TRBD1 (5 bases). Germline V lookup: CDR1 SGHRS, CDR2 YFSETQ. This CDR3 is built from 14 residues. V was pared by 4 bases and J by 4 bases, with 14 bases between.

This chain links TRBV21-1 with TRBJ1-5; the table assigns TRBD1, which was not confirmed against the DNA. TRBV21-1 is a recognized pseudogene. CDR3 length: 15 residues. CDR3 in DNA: TGTGCCAGCAGCAAGGGACAGCGTAGCAATCAGCCCCAGCATTTT. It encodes CASSKGQRSNQPQHF.

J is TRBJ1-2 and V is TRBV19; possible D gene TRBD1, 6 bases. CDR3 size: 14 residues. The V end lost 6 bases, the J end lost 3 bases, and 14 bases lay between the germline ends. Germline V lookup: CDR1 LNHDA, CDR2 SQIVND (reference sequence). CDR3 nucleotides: TGTGCCAGTAGGAAACAGGGAGGGGACTATGGCTACACCTTC. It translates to CASRKQGGDYGYTF.

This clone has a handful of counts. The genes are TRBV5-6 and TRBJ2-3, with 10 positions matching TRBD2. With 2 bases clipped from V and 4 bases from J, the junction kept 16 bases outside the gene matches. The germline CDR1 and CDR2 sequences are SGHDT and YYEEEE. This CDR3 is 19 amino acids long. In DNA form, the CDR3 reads TGTGCCAGCAGCTTCCCTCGCTCTAAGCGGGGGGGCCGGGCAGATACGCAGTATTTT. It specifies CASSFPRSKRGGRADTQYF.

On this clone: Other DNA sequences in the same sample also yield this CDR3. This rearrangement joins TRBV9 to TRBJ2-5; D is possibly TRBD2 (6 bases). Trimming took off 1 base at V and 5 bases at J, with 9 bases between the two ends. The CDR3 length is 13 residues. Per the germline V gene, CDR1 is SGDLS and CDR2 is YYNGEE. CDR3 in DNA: TGTGCCAGCAGCGTAAGTGGGGGGGAGACCCAGTACTTC. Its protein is CASSVSGGETQYF.

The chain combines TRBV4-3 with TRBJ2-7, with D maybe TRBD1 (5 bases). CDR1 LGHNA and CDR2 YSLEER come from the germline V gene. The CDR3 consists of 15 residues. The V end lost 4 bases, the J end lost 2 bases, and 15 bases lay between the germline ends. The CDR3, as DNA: TGCGCCAGCAGCCCTTCTGTGACAGTGCCCTACGAGCAGTACTTC. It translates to CASSPSVTVPYEQYF.

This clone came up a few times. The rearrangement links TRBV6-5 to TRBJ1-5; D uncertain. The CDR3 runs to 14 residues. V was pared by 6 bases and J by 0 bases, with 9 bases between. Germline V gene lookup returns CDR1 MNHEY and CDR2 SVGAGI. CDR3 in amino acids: CASSQRYSNQPQHF. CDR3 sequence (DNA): TGTGCCAGCAGCCAGAGGTATAGCAATCAGCCCCAGCATTTT.

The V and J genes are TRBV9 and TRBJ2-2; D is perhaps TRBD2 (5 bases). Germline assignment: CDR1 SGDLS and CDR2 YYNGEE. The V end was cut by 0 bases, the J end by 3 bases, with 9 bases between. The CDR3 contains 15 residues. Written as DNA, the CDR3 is TGTGCCAGCAGCGTAGACAGCGGAGACACCGGGGAGCTGTTTTTT. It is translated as CASSVDSGDTGELFF.

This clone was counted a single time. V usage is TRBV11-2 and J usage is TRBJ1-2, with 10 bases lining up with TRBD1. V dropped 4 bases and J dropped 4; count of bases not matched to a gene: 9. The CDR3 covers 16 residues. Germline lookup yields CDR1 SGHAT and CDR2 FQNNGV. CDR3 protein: CASSSGQGTRGYGYTF. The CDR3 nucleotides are TGTGCCAGCAGCTCGGGACAGGGGACGAGGGGCTATGGCTACACCTTC.

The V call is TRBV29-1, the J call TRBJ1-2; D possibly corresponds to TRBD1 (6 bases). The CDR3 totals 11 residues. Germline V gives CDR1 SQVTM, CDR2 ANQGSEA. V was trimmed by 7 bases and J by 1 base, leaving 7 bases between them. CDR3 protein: CSADSNYGYTF. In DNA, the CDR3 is TGCAGCGCGGACAGTAACTATGGCTACACCTTC.

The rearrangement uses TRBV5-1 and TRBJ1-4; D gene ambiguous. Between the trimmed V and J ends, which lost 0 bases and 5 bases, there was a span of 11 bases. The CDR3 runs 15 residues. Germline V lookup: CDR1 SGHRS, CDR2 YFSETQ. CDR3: CASSLDRGDNEKLFF. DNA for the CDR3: TGCGCCAGCAGCTTGGACCGGGGAGACAATGAAAAACTGTTTTTT.

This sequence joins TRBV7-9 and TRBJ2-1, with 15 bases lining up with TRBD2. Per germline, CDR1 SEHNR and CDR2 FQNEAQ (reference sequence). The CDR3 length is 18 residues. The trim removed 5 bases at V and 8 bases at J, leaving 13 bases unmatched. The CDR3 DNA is TGTGCCAGCAGCGCGCCCGGGACTAGCGGGGGGCGGGATCATGAGCAGTTCTTC. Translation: CASSAPGTSGGRDHEQFF. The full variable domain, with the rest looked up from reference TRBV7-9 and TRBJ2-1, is DTGVSQNPRHKITKRGQNVTFRCDPISEHNRLYWYRQTLGQGPEFLTYFQNEAQLEKSRLLSDRFSAERPKGSFSTLEIQRTEQGDSAMYLCASSAPGTSGGRDHEQFFGPGTRLTVL.

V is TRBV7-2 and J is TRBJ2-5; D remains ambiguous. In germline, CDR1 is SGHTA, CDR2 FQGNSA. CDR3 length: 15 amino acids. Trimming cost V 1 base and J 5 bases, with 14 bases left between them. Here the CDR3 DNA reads TGTGCCAGCAGCTTAGATTACTCCCACGTGGAGACCCAGTACTTC. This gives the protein CASSLDYSHVETQYF. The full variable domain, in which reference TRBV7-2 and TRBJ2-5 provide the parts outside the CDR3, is GAGVSQSPSNKVTEKGKDVELRCDPISGHTALYWYRQSLGQGLEFLIYFQGNSAPDKSGLPSDRFSAERTGGSVSTLTIQRTQQEDSAVYLCASSLDYSHVETQYFGPGTRLLVL.

The CDR3 DNA is TGTGCCACCAGCAGAGATAGAGATATGAACACTGAAGCTTTCTTT. Its protein product is CATSRDRDMNTEAFF. This chain links TRBV15 with TRBJ1-1; D remains unclear. The CDR3 spans 15 residues. The V end was cut by 0 bases, the J end by 0 bases, with 8 bases between. CDR1 and CDR2 from the germline V gene are LNHNV and YYDKDF (reference sequence). The full variable domain, with the rest looked up from reference TRBV15 and TRBJ1-1, is DAMVIQNPRYQVTQFGKPVTLSCSQTLNHNVMYWYQQKSSQAPKLLFHYYDKDFNNEADTPDNFQSRRPNTSFCFLDIRSPGLGDTAMYLCATSRDRDMNTEAFFGQGTRLTVV.

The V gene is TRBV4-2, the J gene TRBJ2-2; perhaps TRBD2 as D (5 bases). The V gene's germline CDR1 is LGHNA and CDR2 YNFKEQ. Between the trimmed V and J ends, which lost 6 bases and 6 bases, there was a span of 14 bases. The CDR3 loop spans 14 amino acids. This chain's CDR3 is CASRPGGAAGELFF. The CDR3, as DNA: TGTGCCAGCAGACCCGGAGGCGCTGCCGGGGAGCTGTTTTTT.

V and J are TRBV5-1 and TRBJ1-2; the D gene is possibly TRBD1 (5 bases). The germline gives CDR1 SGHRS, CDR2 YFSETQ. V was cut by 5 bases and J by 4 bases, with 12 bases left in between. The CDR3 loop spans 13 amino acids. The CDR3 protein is CASSRDGAYGYTF. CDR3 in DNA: TGCGCCAGCAGTCGGGACGGTGCCTATGGCTACACCTTC. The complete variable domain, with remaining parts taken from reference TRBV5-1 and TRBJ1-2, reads KAGVTQTPRYLIKTRGQQVTLSCSPISGHRSVSWYQQTPGQGLQFLFEYFSETQRNKGNFPGRFSGRQFSNSRSEMNVSTLELGDSALYLCASSRDGAYGYTFGSGTRLTVV.

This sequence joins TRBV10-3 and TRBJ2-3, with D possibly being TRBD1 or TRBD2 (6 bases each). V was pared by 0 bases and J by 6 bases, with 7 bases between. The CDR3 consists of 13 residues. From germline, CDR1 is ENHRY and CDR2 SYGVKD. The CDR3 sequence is CAISESGGDTQYF. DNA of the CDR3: TGTGCCATCAGTGAGTCAGGGGGGGATACGCAGTATTTT.